Listed below are T cell receptor beta chains from one sample, sequenced in a study of glioma-infiltrating T cells. TCRdb fed the multiplex PCR reads into MiXCR, producing one record per CDR3 protein. In the table there are 15,000 to 20,000 distinct CDR3 sequences, 55% to 75% of which are singletons. Material for sequencing was glioma tissue, nonneoplastic brain tissue, or PBMCs (not recorded which). The source is a human donor with low-grade glioma or glioblastoma, undergoing nonglioma brain surgery, or in good health (not recorded which). CDR3s include the opening cysteine and the closing phenylalanine or tryptophan. A D gene is named only where the DNA matches it firmly. Where a row states a size, it is once, few, many or the class of an expanded clone; other rows omit it.

cdr3_nt	cdr3_aa	v_call	j_call	clone_size	d_call
TGTGCCAGCAAACGAAGACAGGACAGGGATAATTCACCCCTCCACTTT	CASKRRQDRDNSPLHF	TRBV6-1	TRBJ1-6	few	TRBD1
TGTGCCAGCAAAATGGACAGGGACTCCTACGAGCAGTACTTC	CASKMDRDSYEQYF	TRBV6-1	TRBJ2-7	-	TRBD1
TGTGCCAGCAGCTTAATAACCCAGGGAACTGAAGCTTTCTTT	CASSLITQGTEAFF	TRBV7-2	TRBJ1-1	-	-
TGTGCCAGCAGCCAGACAGGGATGAACACTGAAGCTTTCTTT	CASSQTGMNTEAFF	TRBV6-2/TRBV6-3	TRBJ1-1	-	TRBD1
TGTGCCAGCAGTCCAAACCTCGGAGAGCAGTACTTC	CASSPNLGEQYF	TRBV6-1	TRBJ2-7	-	-
TGTGCCAGCAGCTACCCGTGGGCCGGGACAGGGTTCCTGAACACTGAAGCTTTCTTT	CASSYPWAGTGFLNTEAFF	TRBV6-2/TRBV6-3	TRBJ1-1	-	TRBD1
TGTGCCAGCAGATTAGTATGGACTGAAGCTTTCTTT	CASRLVWTEAFF	TRBV28	TRBJ1-1	-	-
TGCAGTGCTAGGCGGGGGGCCACAGATACGCAGTATTTT	CSARRGATDTQYF	TRBV20-1	TRBJ2-3	-	TRBD2
TGTGCCAGCAGTTCGATTTCGAGAGGACAGTACTTC	CASSSISRGQYF	TRBV6-2/TRBV6-3	TRBJ2-7	few	-
TGTGCCAGCAGCTCCAGCGGGGGATCCTACAATGAGCAGTTCTTC	CASSSSGGSYNEQFF	TRBV7-2	TRBJ2-1	-	TRBD2
TGTGCCAGCAGGCGGTGGGGCCTGAACACTGAAGTTTTCTTT	CASRRWGLNTEVFF	TRBV6-1	TRBJ1-1	-	-
TGCAGTGCTTGGGGACCGAACACCGGGGAGCTGTTTTTT	CSAWGPNTGELFF	TRBV20-1	TRBJ2-2	-	-
TGTGCCAGCAGCTTAGTTAGCGGGGGGCCCCCCTACGAGCAGTACTTC	CASSLVSGGPPYEQYF	TRBV7-2	TRBJ2-7	-	TRBD2
TGCAGTGCTGTGACTAGCGGACTCGTCAGCGATGAGCAGTTCTTC	CSAVTSGLVSDEQFF	TRBV20-1	TRBJ2-1	few	TRBD2
TGTGCCAGCAGCCCTCAGGGCTCCTACAATGAGCAGTTCTTC	CASSPQGSYNEQFF	TRBV7-3	TRBJ2-1	-	-
TGCAGCGTTGAAGATTCCGGCGGGAGTAACTACAATGAGCAGTTCTTC	CSVEDSGGSNYNEQFF	TRBV29-1	TRBJ2-1	many	TRBD2
TGCAGCGTTGAAAAGGGGATTCGAGCTTATGGCTACACCTTC	CSVEKGIRAYGYTF	TRBV29-1	TRBJ1-2	-	-
TGTGCCAGCAGTTTATTCCCGGGAGGATCGTACGAGCAGTACTTC	CASSLFPGGSYEQYF	TRBV27	TRBJ2-7	-	TRBD2
TGTGCCAGCAGTTTAGGGCCGGGAAGCAATCAGCCCCAGCATTTT	CASSLGPGSNQPQHF	TRBV28	TRBJ1-5	-	-
TGTGCCAGCTCACCACCCCATTCTGGGGCTGGCGGGGAGCTGTTTTTT	CASSPPHSGAGGELFF	TRBV18	TRBJ2-2	-	-
TGCAGTGCTAGAGTATGGGGATCAGGTGGCTACACCTTC	CSARVWGSGGYTF	TRBV20-1	TRBJ1-2	-	-
TGTGCCAGCAGTTACTCCCTAGGGACCCACCGGGAGCAGTACTTC	CASSYSLGTHREQYF	TRBV6-6	TRBJ2-7	-	-
TGTGCCAGCAGATATGCCAGGGGGGGTGGCACTGAAGCTTTCTTT	CASRYARGGGTEAFF	TRBV12-3/TRBV12-4	TRBJ1-1	few	TRBD1
TGTGCCAGCAGTTACTACCCCGGGAGTAGCAGGTACAATGAGCAGTTCTTC	CASSYYPGSSRYNEQFF	TRBV6-6	TRBJ2-1	-	-
TGTGCCAGCAGTTTAGGGGTTGTACAGCCCCAGCATTTT	CASSLGVVQPQHF	TRBV12-3/TRBV12-4	TRBJ1-5	-	-
TGTGCCAGCAGCCATCAGGGAAGGGGGGGTGAAAAACTGTTTTTT	CASSHQGRGGEKLFF	TRBV7-9	TRBJ1-4	many	-